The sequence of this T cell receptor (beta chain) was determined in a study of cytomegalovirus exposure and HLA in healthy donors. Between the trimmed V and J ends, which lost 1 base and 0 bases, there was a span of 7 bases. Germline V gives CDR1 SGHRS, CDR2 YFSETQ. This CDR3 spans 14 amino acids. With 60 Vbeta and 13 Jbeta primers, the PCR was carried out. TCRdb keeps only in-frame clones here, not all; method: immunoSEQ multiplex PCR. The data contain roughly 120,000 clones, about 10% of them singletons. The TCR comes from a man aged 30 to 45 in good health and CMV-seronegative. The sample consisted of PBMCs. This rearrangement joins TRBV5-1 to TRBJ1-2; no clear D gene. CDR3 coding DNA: TGCGCCAGCAGCTTGACTGAAGCTAACTATGGCTACACCTTC. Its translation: CASSLTEANYGYTF.